This T cell receptor (beta chain) was recorded in a study of blood T cell repertoires in COVID-19. Looking at the study overall: T cells, B-cell-depleted T cells, or PBMCs provided the cDNA or gDNA that served as material.

Germline-derived CDR1 and CDR2 are SNHLY and FYNNEI. The V gene end was trimmed by 6 bases and the J gene end by 2 bases; junction bases not matched to a gene: 0. The CDR3 is 12 amino acids. Methods used by the authors: Researchers report that nucleated cell counts were estimated from reference gene primer amplification. Generated by immunoSEQ multiplex PCR, the TCRdb table keeps only in-frame clones and is missing some. V and J calls and clone size are given by that table; D and trimming were obtained from the DNA. This table holds 350,000 or so clones, around 80% found once. This clonotype was sampled from a young man with active or convalescent COVID-19. Sequences were obtained from peripheral blood. This chain uses TRBV2 with TRBJ2-5, with 7 bases identical to TRBD1. CDR3 in amino acids: CASRQGQETQYF. The CDR3 DNA sequence: TGTGCCAGCAGACAGGGGCAAGAGACCCAGTACTTC.